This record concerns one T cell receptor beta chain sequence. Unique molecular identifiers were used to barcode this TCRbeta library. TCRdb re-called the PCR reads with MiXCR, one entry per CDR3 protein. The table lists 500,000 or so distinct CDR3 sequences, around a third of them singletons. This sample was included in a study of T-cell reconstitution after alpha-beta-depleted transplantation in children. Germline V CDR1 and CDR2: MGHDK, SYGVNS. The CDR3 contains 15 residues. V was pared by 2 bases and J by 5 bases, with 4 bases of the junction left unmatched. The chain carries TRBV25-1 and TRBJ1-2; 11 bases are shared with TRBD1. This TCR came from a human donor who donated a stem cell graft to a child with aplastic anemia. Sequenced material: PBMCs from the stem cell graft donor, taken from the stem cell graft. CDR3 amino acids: CASSEPGQGAYGYTF. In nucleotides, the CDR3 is TGTGCCAGCAGTGAACCCGGACAGGGGGCTTATGGCTACACCTTC.